This entry describes one T cell receptor (beta chain). The antigen is undetermined. This CDR3 has 13 residues. V was shortened by 1 base and J by 7 bases, with 8 bases between the two germline ends. This sample stems from a study of T cells in Graves' hyperthyroidism and ophthalmopathy. Individuals with ophthalmopathy presented a Clinical Activity Score of at least 3, a NOSPECS grade of at least 4 and a duration under 3 months. Those patients with uncontrolled infection, other autoimmune disease, pregnancy or lactation were excluded. The authors took PBMCs from 9.5 to 10 ml fresh peripheral blood. Study conclusions and caveats: The model predicted ophthalmopathy a median roughly 6.3 months before onset.

Using RNA transcripts as the source, TCR beta CDR3 regions were amplified. First-round RT-PCR with HTBI primers amplified the TCR CDR3 region. TCRdb processed the multiplex PCR reads anew with MiXCR; each CDR3 protein has one entry. The top ten hold about an eighth of the sample, which has hundreds of thousands of distinct CDR3 sequences, approximately 14% seen once. Specimen: blood. The origin of this receptor is a woman aged 45-60 years with Graves' ophthalmopathy. The chain carries TRBV12-3 or TRBV12-4 and TRBJ2-1; D ambiguous. This CDR3 is CASSLDSWNEQFF. The CDR3 DNA sequence: TGTGCCAGCAGTTTAGATTCGTGGAATGAGCAGTTCTTC.